Listed here are 27 T cell receptor beta chains from one sample, sequenced in a study of sequential checkpoint blockade in melanoma. Repertoires were generated with immunoSEQ multiplex PCR, while TCRdb's copy carries only in-frame clones and drops some. The top ten hold roughly a quarter of the sample, which has about 3,500 clones, roughly 18% seen once. Treatment indicated: randomized to nivolumab then ipilimumab (arm A) or the reverse (arm B). Material: tumor tissue (inferred from file names), obtained from a patient given nivolumab and ipilimumab in sequence. The receptors derive from a human donor with melanoma.

In its sample, this clone was seen a few times. The chain is built from TRBV9 and TRBJ2-7; TRBD1 might be the D (5 bases). V lost 2 bases to trimming and J lost 6 bases, with 12 bases between them. Germline V lookup: CDR1 SGDLS, CDR2 YYNGEE. The CDR3 is made up of 13 amino acids. The CDR3: CASSVGAVGEQYF. CDR3 DNA: TGTGCCAGCAGCGTTGGGGCCGTGGGCGAGCAGTACTTC.

This clone has just a few counts. J is TRBJ2-2 and V is TRBV11-3; 9 nucleotides match TRBD2. The germline gives CDR1 SGHNT, CDR2 YENEEA. Trimming at V came to 6 bases and at J to 5 bases, leaving 7 bases not matched to a gene. This CDR3 spans 15 amino acids. The CDR3 protein is CASRRLAVTTGELFF. CDR3 in DNA: TGTGCCAGCAGGAGACTAGCGGTCACTACCGGGGAGCTGTTTTTT.

This rearrangement joins TRBV28 to TRBJ1-5; no clear D gene. The CDR3 is 15 amino acids. V gave up 8 bases and J gave up 5 bases, with 19 bases separating them. The V gene's germline CDR1 is MDHEN and CDR2 SYDVKM. The CDR3 here is CASSRPSLYHQPQHF. The CDR3 region has the DNA TGTGCCAGCTCACGACCAAGCCTATACCATCAGCCCCAGCATTTT.

This chain connects TRBV18 to TRBJ1-2; TRBD1 aligns across 7 bases. The CDR3 length is 15 residues. The ends lost 4 bases at V and 7 bases at J; junction bases unmatched: 12. CDR1 is KGHSH, CDR2 LQKENI, per germline. The CDR3 loop is CASSRSRGDLAGYTF. CDR3 in DNA: TGTGCCAGCTCACGGAGCAGGGGGGATCTCGCTGGCTACACCTTC. The complete variable domain, with remaining parts taken from reference TRBV18 and TRBJ1-2, reads NAGVMQNPRHLVRRRGQEARLRCSPMKGHSHVYWYRQLPEEGLKFMVYLQKENIIDESGMPKERFSAEFPKEGPSILRIQQVVRGDSAAYFCASSRSRGDLAGYTFGSGTRLTVV.

In its sample, this clone is medium-sized. The chain combines TRBV11-3 with TRBJ1-6; D might be TRBD1 (6 bases). The V end lost 2 bases, the J end lost 12 bases, and 14 bases lay between the germline ends. The CDR3 is made up of 14 amino acids. CDR1 is SGHNT, CDR2 YENEEA, per germline. The CDR3 protein is CASSLRTEFKPLHF. CDR3 nucleotide sequence: TGTGCCAGCAGCTTACGGACAGAGTTTAAACCCCTCCACTTT.

This clone ranks as medium-sized. The J gene is TRBJ1-1, the V gene TRBV14; D not resolved. The CDR3 has 13 residues. V lost 4 bases, J lost 5 bases, and 11 bases lay in between. CDR1 and CDR2 from the germline V gene are SGHDN and FVKESK. CDR3 residues: CASSLRAWTEAFF. Here the CDR3 DNA reads TGTGCCAGCAGCCTCCGGGCGTGGACTGAAGCTTTCTTT. The whole variable domain, remainder taken from reference TRBV14 and TRBJ1-1, is EAGVTQFPSHSVIEKGQTVTLRCDPISGHDNLYWYRRVMGKEIKFLLHFVKESKQDESGMPNNRFLAERTGGTYSTLKVQPAELEDSGVYFCASSLRAWTEAFFGQGTRLTVV.

In regard to this clone: This specimen includes other DNA sequences encoding the same CDR3. The V gene is TRBV5-1, the J gene TRBJ2-3; 10 positions agree with TRBD2. V lost 0 bases and J lost 1; bases outside the gene matches: 5. Germline CDR1 reads SGHRS; CDR2 reads YFSETQ. This CDR3 has 17 residues. The CDR3 nucleotides are TGCGCCAGCAGCTTGGCCGGCCTAGCGGGGGGCACAGATACGCAGTATTTT. Protein: CASSLAGLAGGTDTQYF.

This clone has a handful of counts. The V call is TRBV6-8, the J call TRBJ1-5; D remains ambiguous. V lost 2 bases to trimming and J lost 0 bases, with 5 bases between them. CDR1 and CDR2 (germline): MNHGY, SAAAGT. This CDR3 has 14 residues. The chain's CDR3 is CASSYTYSNQPQHF. The DNA of the CDR3 is TGTGCCAGCAGTTACACTTATAGCAATCAGCCCCAGCATTTT.

In its sample, this clone was seen a few times. The CDR3 DNA follows: TGCGCCAGCAGCCAAGATACTAGCGGGGGCTACGAGCAGTACTTC. It is translated as CASSQDTSGGYEQYF. V gene TRBV4-1 combines with J gene TRBJ2-7; 11 nucleotides line up with TRBD2. V was pared by 0 bases and J by 3 bases, with 1 base of the junction left unmatched. CDR3 length: 15 residues. Germline lookup yields CDR1 MGHRA and CDR2 YSYEKL.

This clone was detected many times. The chain employs TRBV7-6 and TRBJ2-7, with TRBD1 matching over 9 bases. The V and J ends lost 3 bases and 4 bases, in that order; junction bases with no gene match: 4. This CDR3 has 14 residues. The germline gives CDR1 SGHVS, CDR2 FNYEAQ. The CDR3 nucleotides read TGTGCCAGCAGCTTTACAGGGGGCGGTTACGAGCAGTACTTC. Protein: CASSFTGGGYEQYF.

The rearrangement uses TRBV9 and TRBJ2-2, with D maybe TRBD1 (6 bases). Germline V gene lookup returns CDR1 SGDLS and CDR2 YYNGEE. V lost 5 bases to trimming and J lost 1 base, with 12 bases between them. The CDR3 runs 15 residues. The CDR3 sequence is CASSGETGNTGELFF. Here the CDR3 DNA reads TGTGCCAGCAGTGGGGAGACAGGGAACACCGGGGAGCTGTTTTTT. The full variable domain, in which reference TRBV9 and TRBJ2-2 provide the parts outside the CDR3, is DSGVTQTPKHLITATGQRVTLRCSPRSGDLSVYWYQQSLDQGLQFLIQYYNGEERAKGNILERFSAQQFPDLHSELNLSSLELGDSALYFCASSGETGNTGELFFGEGSRLTVL.

This clone appeared a single time. The J gene is TRBJ1-4, the V gene TRBV5-1; a possible D gene is TRBD1 (6 bases). CDR1 and CDR2 from the germline V gene are SGHRS and YFSETQ. This CDR3 has 14 amino acids. Deletions cut 1 base from V and 8 bases from J, with 12 bases between. In DNA, the CDR3 is TGCGCCAGCAGCTTGTCCCCAGGGGAAGAAAAACTGTTTTTT. It specifies CASSLSPGEEKLFF.

This chain uses TRBV18 with TRBJ1-1; possible D gene TRBD1, 6 bases. Trimming left V 4 bases short and J 4 bases short, with 7 bases between. This CDR3 is 12 amino acids long. CDR1 KGHSH and CDR2 LQKENI come from the germline V gene. CDR3 sequence (DNA): TGTGCCAGCTCACAGGGGGGCACTGAAGCTTTCTTT. This translates into CASSQGGTEAFF. Supplemented by reference TRBV18 and TRBJ1-1, the full variable domain reads NAGVMQNPRHLVRRRGQEARLRCSPMKGHSHVYWYRQLPEEGLKFMVYLQKENIIDESGMPKERFSAEFPKEGPSILRIQQVVRGDSAAYFCASSQGGTEAFFGQGTRLTVV.

This clone was observed at least ten times. The gene calls are TRBV11-3 and TRBJ2-2, with TRBD1 matching over 7 bases. Germline V gives CDR1 SGHNT, CDR2 YENEEA. There are 15 residues in the CDR3. V lost 5 bases, J lost 5 bases, and 8 bases stayed unmatched. In DNA form, the CDR3 reads TGTGCCAGCAGCCCGAGACAGGGATGGACCGGGGAGCTGTTTTTT. This gives the protein CASSPRQGWTGELFF. The full variable domain, in which reference TRBV11-3 and TRBJ2-2 provide the parts outside the CDR3, is EAGVVQSPRYKIIEKKQPVAFWCNPISGHNTLYWYLQNLGQGPELLIRYENEEAVDDSQLPKDRFSAERLKGVDSTLKIQPAELGDSAVYLCASSPRQGWTGELFFGEGSRLTVL.

The V call is TRBV29-1, the J call TRBJ2-5; D possibly corresponds to TRBD2 (6 bases). The germline V gene encodes CDR1 SQVTM and CDR2 ANQGSEA. The CDR3 runs 13 residues. The V end lost 5 bases, the J end lost 5 bases, and 15 bases lay between the germline ends. The CDR3 coding sequence is TGCAGCGTTTTAAATCCGGGACTGGAGACCCAGTACTTC. It is translated as CSVLNPGLETQYF.

The chain employs TRBV30 and TRBJ1-6; D unclear. The CDR3 totals 14 residues. The germline V gene has CDR1 GTSNPN and CDR2 SVGIG (reference sequence). The V end lost 3 bases, the J end lost 5 bases, and 11 bases lay between the germline ends. Written as DNA, the CDR3 is TGTGCCTGGAGAGAATCTACGGATAATTCACCCCTCCACTTT. It encodes CAWRESTDNSPLHF.

This clone was found a few times. CDR3 sequence (DNA): TGTGCCAGCTCACTGGTTACTGGGACAGGGGAGCAGTACTTC. Amino acids: CASSLVTGTGEQYF. This sequence joins TRBV18 and TRBJ2-7, with TRBD1 identical over 9 bases. The V gene end was trimmed by 4 bases and the J gene end by 7 bases; junction bases not matched to a gene: 8. The length of the CDR3 is 14 residues. Per the germline V gene, CDR1 is KGHSH and CDR2 is LQKENI.

This clone came up a few times. J is TRBJ2-6 and V is TRBV6-8; D is uncertain. The CDR3 runs 16 residues. V gave up 2 bases and J gave up 0 bases, with 8 bases separating them. The germline CDR1 and CDR2 sequences are MNHGY and SAAAGT. In nucleotides, the CDR3 is TGTGCCAGCAGTTACAGCGCGCGCTCTGGGGCCAACGTCCTGACTTTC. This sequence encodes CASSYSARSGANVLTF.

This clone was observed at least ten times. The genes are TRBV9 and TRBJ1-5; D gene ambiguous. This CDR3 contains 13 residues. Trimming took 0 bases from V and 9 from J, leaving 10 bases between them. The V gene's germline CDR1 is SGDLS and CDR2 YYNGEE. This CDR3 is CASSVEGLRPQHF. The CDR3, as DNA: TGTGCCAGCAGCGTAGAAGGCCTTCGGCCCCAGCATTTT.

This clone is categorized as medium-sized. The chain joins TRBV9 to TRBJ1-4, with D unclear. Per the germline V gene, CDR1 is SGDLS and CDR2 is YYNGEE. The CDR3 spans 13 residues. V was trimmed by 4 bases and J by 14 bases, leaving 18 bases between them. The CDR3 nucleotides read TGTGCCAGCAGCCTAGACCCCGGCAAGGTCCTGTTTTTT. Translated: CASSLDPGKVLFF. Together with reference TRBV9 and TRBJ1-4, the CDR3 gives the full variable domain: DSGVTQTPKHLITATGQRVTLRCSPRSGDLSVYWYQQSLDQGLQFLIQYYNGEERAKGNILERFSAQQFPDLHSELNLSSLELGDSALYFCASSLDPGKVLFFGSGTQLSVL.

Relative to its sample, this clone is medium-sized. The chain couples TRBV6-8 to TRBJ1-3; 9 nucleotides align to TRBD1. V shed 0 bases and J 16 bases; nucleotides not matched to a gene: 4. Looked up from germline, CDR1 is MNHGY and CDR2 is SAAAGT. The CDR3 extends over 12 amino acids. The CDR3 protein is CASSYSGTGLYF. In DNA, the CDR3 is TGTGCCAGCAGTTACTCAGGGACAGGGTTGTATTTT.

The V and J genes are TRBV29-1 and TRBJ1-2; 10 nucleotides match TRBD1. This CDR3 spans 14 amino acids. Germline CDR1 is SQVTM and CDR2 is ANQGSEA. After removal of 1 base from V and 5 bases from J, the junction contained 4 bases not matched to a gene. CDR3 region: CSVEGGQGRYGYTF. The CDR3 nucleotides are TGCAGCGTTGAAGGGGGACAGGGGAGATATGGCTACACCTTC.

This clone was detected only a few times. The rearrangement joins TRBV6-8 to TRBJ2-2; D is possibly TRBD1 (6 bases). Germline V gene data show CDR1 as MNHGY and CDR2 as SAAAGT. V was pared by 2 bases and J by 7 bases, with 11 bases between. The CDR3 runs to 14 residues. Here the CDR3 reads CASSYGAGVGELFF. In nucleotides, the CDR3 is TGTGCCAGCAGTTACGGGGCAGGGGTCGGGGAGCTGTTTTTT.

In this sample, this clone is medium-sized (0.01 to 0.1%). The CDR3 sequence is CAMLTLDLSGANVLTF. The DNA for the CDR3 is TGTGCCATGTTGACCCTAGACCTCTCTGGGGCCAACGTCCTGACTTTC. V usage is TRBV6-8 and J usage is TRBJ2-6; no clear D gene. The CDR3 loop spans 16 amino acids. V shed 10 bases and J shed 0 bases, with 16 bases lying between them. Germline values: CDR1 MNHGY, CDR2 SAAAGT.

The J gene is TRBJ1-1, the V gene TRBV29-1; D remains unclear. Germline CDR1 is SQVTM and CDR2 is ANQGSEA. CDR3 length: 15 residues. Trimming cost V 8 bases and J 1 base, with 20 bases left between them. The CDR3 nucleotides read TGCAGCTCTTGGGAAAGGGAAGGCGGGAACACTGAAGCTTTCTTT. This gives the protein CSSWEREGGNTEAFF.

The V gene is TRBV7-1, the J gene TRBJ2-3, with 7 bases matching TRBD1. TRBV7-1 qualifies as an ORF whose function is uncertain. J lost 5 bases, V lost 5 bases, and 4 bases had no gene match. This CDR3 contains 13 residues. CDR3 sequence reads: CASSTGTEDTQYF. The CDR3 DNA follows: TGTGCCAGCAGCACGGGGACAGAAGATACGCAGTATTTT.

This clone occurred many times. V usage is TRBV4-1 and J usage is TRBJ1-2; D may be TRBD1 (6 bases). This CDR3 has 14 residues. The germline CDR1 and CDR2 sequences are MGHRA and YSYEKL. V shed 2 bases and J shed 4 bases, with 11 bases lying between them. The CDR3 DNA follows: TGCGCCAGCAGCCAACCAGGACAGATCTATGGCTACACCTTC. It codes for CASSQPGQIYGYTF.